This note documents a single T cell receptor beta chain sequence. The record originates from a study of blood T cell repertoires in COVID-19. Across the study: Some COVID-19 samples were acute and others convalescent; all came from the United States, Italy and Spain. T cells, B-cell-depleted T cells, or PBMCs provided the cDNA or gDNA that served as material.

Per the original methods: Researchers report that nucleated cell counts were estimated from reference gene primer amplification. The protocol was immunoSEQ multiplex PCR, while the TCRdb copy is restricted to in-frame clones and leaves out a portion. V and J calls and clone size are given by that table; D and trimming were obtained from the DNA. This table has more than 95,000 clones, roughly 87% appearing once. Germline V CDR1 and CDR2: MNHEY, SMNVEV (reference sequence). The trim removed 6 bases at V and 7 bases at J, leaving 12 bases unmatched. The CDR3 runs to 16 residues. The rearrangement uses TRBV27 and TRBJ1-4; 9 nucleotides line up with TRBD1. The sequenced sample was peripheral blood. The TCR sequence derives from a man at least 80 years old with active or convalescent COVID-19. CDR3 in amino acids: CASSRDRVGLSEKLFF. The DNA for the CDR3 is TGTGCCAGCAGCCGGGACAGGGTTGGGTTGTCTGAAAAACTGTTTTTT.